Listed below are T cell receptor beta chains from one sample, sequenced in a study of blood T cell repertoires in COVID-19. Measured with immunoSEQ multiplex PCR; TCRdb has only the in-frame clones, and not every one. The repertoire includes around 260,000 clones, roughly 80% of them detected once, and 4.2% sits in the top ten. Sequenced input: peripheral blood. The receptors shown here come from a man in his sixties with acute or convalescent COVID-19. Each CDR3 is given with its conserved first and last residue. The order of the fields is D gene, J gene, clone size, V gene, CDR3 protein, CDR3 DNA. A D gene is named only where the DNA matches it firmly. Clone size is stated in some rows and not others, as once, few, many or a class when expanded.

NA	TRBJ2-5	NA	TRBV6-1	CASSEKASWVETQYF	TGTGCCAGCAGTGAAAAAGCTAGCTGGGTGGAGACCCAGTACTTC
TRBD2	TRBJ2-3	NA	TRBV10-3	CAISLSGGPTDTQYF	TGTGCCATCAGTTTAAGCGGGGGACCCACAGATACGCAGTATTTT
TRBD1	TRBJ1-1	NA	TRBV7-9	CASSPRQGASQAFF	TGTGCCAGCAGCCCCCGGCAGGGGGCGAGTCAAGCTTTCTTT
TRBD2	TRBJ2-2	NA	TRBV7-9	CASSFSGGPTGELFF	TGTGCCAGCAGCTTTAGCGGGGGGCCGACCGGGGAGCTGTTTTTT
TRBD2	TRBJ2-5	NA	TRBV10-3	CATVAGVGETQYF	TGTGCCACGGTAGCGGGAGTGGGGGAGACCCAGTACTTC
TRBD1	TRBJ2-3	NA	TRBV24-1	CATSDSRQGVGTDTQYF	TGTGCCACCAGTGATTCCCGACAGGGGGTAGGCACAGATACGCAGTATTTT
NA	TRBJ2-7	NA	TRBV2	CASSEGTSTYEQYF	TGTGCCAGCAGTGAAGGGACATCTACCTACGAGCAGTACTTC
NA	TRBJ1-1	few	TRBV7-9	CASSTWDIPNTEAFF	TGTGCCAGCAGCACCTGGGACATTCCGAACACTGAAGCTTTCTTT
TRBD2	TRBJ2-1	NA	TRBV27	CASSHSSGIYNEQFF	TGTGCCAGCAGCCACTCTAGCGGAATCTACAATGAGCAGTTCTTC
NA	TRBJ2-2	NA	TRBV19	CASRGLAIDTGELFF	TGTGCCAGTAGGGGTCTAGCGATCGACACCGGGGAGCTGTTTTTT
NA	TRBJ1-4	NA	TRBV19	CASNNFQDYTTNEKLFF	TGTGCCAGTAACAACTTCCAGGACTATACAACTAATGAAAAACTGTTTTTT
TRBD1	TRBJ1-4	NA	TRBV5-1	CASSLGDRGTNEKLFF	TGCGCCAGCAGCTTGGGGGACAGGGGGACTAATGAAAAACTGTTTTTT
TRBD2	TRBJ2-5	NA	TRBV19	CASSDSGGLQETQYF	TGTGCCAGTAGTGACAGCGGGGGTTTACAAGAGACCCAGTACTTC
TRBD1	TRBJ1-5	NA	TRBV6-6	CASSFETGFQPQHF	TGTGCCAGCAGTTTCGAGACAGGGTTTCAGCCCCAGCATTTT
NA	TRBJ2-7	NA	TRBV7-2	CASSLGGHQYEQYF	TGTGCCAGCAGCTTAGGCGGACACCAATACGAGCAGTACTTC
NA	TRBJ1-6	NA	TRBV12-3/TRBV12-4	CASMGLDNSPLHF	TGTGCCAGCATGGGGCTGGATAATTCACCCCTCCACTTT
TRBD2	TRBJ2-5	NA	TRBV5-6	CASSLRTSGRGETQYF	TGTGCCAGCAGCTTGCGAACTAGCGGGAGGGGGGAGACCCAGTACTTC
TRBD2	TRBJ2-3	NA	TRBV7-3	CASSLRGGSGGTDTQYF	TGTGCCAGCAGCTTACGGGGTGGAAGCGGGGGGACAGATACGCAGTATTTT
NA	TRBJ1-2	NA	TRBV6-5	CASSYNSVYGYTF	TGTGCCAGCAGTTACAATTCGGTCTATGGCTACACCTTC
TRBD2	TRBJ2-3	NA	TRBV19	CASGGIAGVNTDTQYF	TGTGCCAGTGGCGGGATAGCGGGGGTGAACACAGATACGCAGTATTTT
NA	TRBJ2-7	NA	TRBV6-5	CASSSLPGFGGYEQYF	TGTGCCAGCAGTTCCCTCCCCGGGTTTGGGGGGTACGAGCAGTACTTC
NA	TRBJ1-2	NA	TRBV2	CASSGGEGYGYTF	TGTGCCAGCAGTGGAGGGGAGGGCTATGGCTACACCTTC
NA	TRBJ1-2	NA	TRBV2	CASSEVREGDRYGYTF	TGTGCCAGCAGTGAAGTAAGGGAGGGGGATCGTTATGGCTACACCTTC
NA	TRBJ2-2	NA	TRBV3-1/TRBV3-2	CASSWDTNTGELFF	TGTGCCAGCAGCTGGGACACGAACACCGGGGAGCTGTTTTTT
NA	TRBJ1-2	NA	TRBV30	CAWGRDYGYTF	TGTGCCTGGGGCAGGGACTATGGCTACACCTTC
TRBD1	TRBJ1-1	NA	TRBV6-6	CASSYPRTGGIEAFF	TGTGCCAGCAGTTACCCACGGACAGGGGGCATTGAAGCTTTCTTT
TRBD1	TRBJ2-1	NA	TRBV19	CASRLQGVYNEQFF	TGTGCCAGTAGGCTGCAGGGGGTTTACAATGAGCAGTTCTTC
NA	TRBJ1-2	NA	TRBV3-1/TRBV3-2	CASSQDPGVGYGYTF	TGTGCCAGCAGCCAAGACCCGGGGGTCGGCTATGGCTACACCTTC
TRBD1	TRBJ1-2	NA	TRBV2	CASSSGQGGGYTF	TGTGCCAGCAGTTCCGGACAGGGAGGTGGCTACACCTTC
TRBD1	TRBJ1-2	NA	TRBV27	CASSLSQGAVGGYTF	TGTGCCAGCAGTTTATCCCAGGGGGCAGTAGGGGGCTACACCTTC
NA	TRBJ2-2	NA	TRBV4-1	CASSLELKRELFF	TGCGCCAGCAGCCTCGAACTAAAGAGGGAGCTGTTTTTT
TRBD2	TRBJ2-7	NA	TRBV5-4	CASSLASGAGEQYF	TGTGCCAGCAGCTTGGCTAGCGGGGCTGGCGAGCAGTACTTC
TRBD2	TRBJ2-2	NA	TRBV2	CASRLAGNTGELFF	TGTGCCAGCAGACTAGCGGGGAACACCGGGGAGCTGTTTTTT
TRBD2	TRBJ2-1	NA	TRBV7-2	CASSAPGGGYNEQFF	TGTGCCAGCAGCGCCCCCGGCGGGGGCTACAATGAGCAGTTCTTC
NA	TRBJ2-7	NA	TRBV27	CASSFRSYEQYF	TGTGCCAGCAGTTTTCGTTCCTACGAGCAGTACTTC
TRBD2	TRBJ2-7	NA	TRBV2	CASSEAPAGGREQYF	TGTGCCAGCAGTGAAGCGCCGGCGGGGGGGCGGGAGCAGTACTTC